A single TCR beta chain is shown here with its context. As yet, its antigen is unknown. The PCR ran on 60 Vbeta and 13 Jbeta primers. Using immunoSEQ multiplex PCR, the repertoire was profiled, and TCRdb retains in-frame clones only, with some absent. The sample includes tens of thousands of clones. The sample comes from a study of cytomegalovirus exposure and HLA in healthy donors. General observations from the study: Earlier analysis looked at TCR beta V segments, and most were productive about 87% or about 30% of the time. TCR beta sequences numbering roughly 18,000 were associated with HLA alleles at 0.05 false discovery rate in a later analysis.

This TCR was sampled from a middle-aged man in good health and CMV-seronegative. Sequencing input: PBMCs.

The CDR3 region is CASSIVASQETQYF. The CDR3 DNA is TGTGCCAGCAGCATAGTCGCGTCACAAGAGACCCAGTACTTC. The chain employs TRBV5-4 and TRBJ2-5; D is ambiguous. The germline CDR1 and CDR2 sequences are SGHNT and YYREEE (reference sequence). With 4 bases removed from V and 2 bases from J, the gap between germline ends came to 12 bases. The CDR3 has 14 residues.